This T cell receptor (beta chain) was identified in a study of T cell responses to AZD1222 COVID-19 vaccine. The wider study: Second doses at about 4 or about 12 weeks were pooled. General study findings and limits: Among spike-specific TCRs, nearly half reportedly target unmutated variant regions. Donors, mostly white British, included more females; clonal diversity was possibly underestimated.

Trimming shortened V by 0 bases and J by 2 bases, and 4 bases separated the two germline ends. The V gene's germline CDR1 is MGHRA and CDR2 YSYEKL. The CDR3 extends over 14 amino acids. A remark on this clone: The antigen is undetermined.

Clones were read by immunoSEQ multiplex PCR, and TCRdb kept only the in-frame ones, dropping some. The table records about 130,000 clones, 80% to 90% of them present only once. The TCR sequence derives from an adult in good health. The chain uses TRBV4-1 and TRBJ1-4; the D is unclear. This material consisted of peripheral blood, taken on day 0 of AZD1222 vaccination. The CDR3, as DNA: TGCGCCAGCAGCCAAGATAGGACTAATGAAAAACTGTTTTTT. Protein sequence: CASSQDRTNEKLFF.